This T cell receptor (beta chain) appears in the sequencing data of a study of blood T cells in healthy people across ages. Broader study findings: The authors considered diversity estimates from one million T cells to be underestimates. Per million T cells, TCR beta diversity dropped about linearly as age rose.

Trimming took 3 bases from V and 11 from J, leaving 16 bases between them. This CDR3 is built from 13 residues. Germline V gene data show CDR1 as DFQATT and CDR2 as SNEGSKA (reference sequence). Primers used in a second PCR of roughly 6 to 11 cycles were a sample-barcoded 5' primer and a J-beta primer mix. TCRdb analysed the 5' RACE reads with MiXCR anew, one entry per CDR3 protein. The sample has around 600,000 distinct CDR3 sequences, 45% to 55% seen once. Turning to this clonotype: Its antigen remains unknown.

The chain uses TRBV20-1 and TRBJ1-4; D is uncertain. The sequenced sample consisted of blood. This TCR was recovered from a man older than 75 in good health. CDR3 sequence (DNA): TGCAGTGCTAGGTGGAGGTCCAAAGACAAACTGTTTTTT. It yields the protein CSARWRSKDKLFF.